This passage covers 24 T cell receptor beta chains from one sample sequenced in a study of spatial heterogeneity in lung cancer. Time point here: sample taken at primary tumor resection. TCRdb processed the 5' RACE reads anew with MiXCR; each CDR3 protein has one entry. The sample includes nearly 80,000 distinct CDR3 sequences, under 8.5% of them seen just once. Sequencing was performed on PBMCs, taken at surgery. Receptor source: a male donor with early-stage non-small cell lung cancer.

V and J are TRBV20-1 and TRBJ2-1; 7 bases are shared with TRBD2. V gave up 6 bases and J gave up 6 bases; unmatched junction bases: 11. This CDR3 region has 14 residues. The germline CDR1 and CDR2 sequences are DFQATT and SNEGSKA (reference sequence). In nucleotides, the CDR3 is TGCAGTGCCTCAAGCGGGGCCCCCCGCAATGAGCAGTTCTTC. Protein: CSASSGAPRNEQFF.

This clonotype was recorded at least ten times. The rearrangement links TRBV7-2 to TRBJ2-1; perhaps TRBD2 as D (6 bases). CDR3 length: 13 amino acids. The V and J ends lost 4 bases and 3 bases respectively, with 7 bases between them. CDR1 SGHTA and CDR2 FQGNSA come from the germline V gene. CDR3 residues: CASSSGLYNEQFF. The CDR3 nucleotides are TGTGCCAGCAGCTCGGGACTCTACAATGAGCAGTTCTTC.

The chain is built from TRBV12-3 or TRBV12-4 and TRBJ1-2; D call uncertain. The V end lost 5 bases, the J end lost 2 bases, and 12 bases lay between the germline ends. This CDR3 has 14 residues. Here the CDR3 DNA reads TGTGCCAGCAGTGAGCTGGGCGGAAACTATGGCTACACCTTC. The encoded protein is CASSELGGNYGYTF.

The chain is built from TRBV7-8 and TRBJ1-1, with D tentatively TRBD1 (6 bases). Germline lookup yields CDR1 SGHVS and CDR2 FQNEAQ. There are 17 residues in the CDR3. Deletions cut 5 bases from V and 5 bases from J, with 24 bases between. CDR3 sequence: CASSHGRPGQKSTEAFF. In nucleotides, the CDR3 is TGTGCCAGCAGCCACGGACGGCCGGGACAAAAGAGTACTGAAGCTTTCTTT.

The sample holds many counts of this clonotype. The rearrangement uses TRBV2 and TRBJ2-2, with 7 bases fitting TRBD2. The junction had 9 bases not matched to a gene; V was cut back by 9 bases and J by 2 bases. Germline V lookup: CDR1 SNHLY, CDR2 FYNNEI. The CDR3 runs 15 residues. The CDR3 sequence is CASTKAGLNTGELFF. CDR3 in DNA: TGTGCCAGTACGAAAGCGGGACTAAACACCGGGGAGCTGTTTTTT.

This clonotype occurred many times. Written as DNA, the CDR3 is TGCGCCAGCAGTCAATATTACGAGCAGTACTTC. This encodes CASSQYYEQYF. The chain has TRBV23-1 and TRBJ2-7; D unresolved. TRBV23-1 is filed as an ORF, its function uncertain. Trimming left V 1 base short and J 4 bases short, with 2 bases between. This CDR3 has 11 amino acids.

This chain connects TRBV28 to TRBJ2-4; D might be TRBD1 or TRBD2, each matching 5 bases. With 6 bases removed from V and 0 bases from J, the gap between germline ends came to 27 bases. Germline V gene sequence: CDR1 MDHEN, CDR2 SYDVKM. This CDR3 region has 20 residues. CDR3 residues: CASRRVGTPSTTLAKNIQYF. The CDR3 DNA is TGTGCCAGCAGAAGGGTGGGGACCCCATCCACTACCCTAGCCAAAAACATTCAGTACTTC.

CDR3 amino acids: CASSPSQRREQFF. Here the CDR3 DNA reads TGTGCCAGCAGCCCCTCACAGCGGCGAGAGCAGTTCTTC. The V gene is TRBV7-2, the J gene TRBJ2-1; TRBD2 is a possible D gene (5 bases). Germline CDR1 is SGHTA and CDR2 is FQGNSA. V dropped 5 bases and J dropped 10 bases, with 15 bases sitting between them. The length of the CDR3 is 13 residues.

This sequence joins TRBV6-1 and TRBJ2-7, with 8 bases lining up with TRBD1. The CDR3 is made up of 12 amino acids. Trimming at V came to 7 bases and at J to 4 bases, leaving 3 bases not matched to a gene. Germline CDR1 reads MNHNS; CDR2 reads SASEGT. CDR3 DNA: TGTGCCAGCACGGACAGGGTGTACGAGCAGTACTTC. Protein product: CASTDRVYEQYF.

This clonotype was observed many times. The chain joins TRBV4-3 to TRBJ2-3; D ambiguous. CDR1 and CDR2 from the germline V gene are LGHNA and YSLEER. This CDR3 contains 15 residues. Trimming removed 1 base at V and 2 bases at J, with 10 bases between. CDR3 DNA sequence: TGCGCCAGCAGCCAAGGGTCAGAATCCACAGATACGCAGTATTTT. Translating it yields CASSQGSESTDTQYF.

This clonotype was seen ten or more times. This sequence joins TRBV20-1 and TRBJ2-7, with 7 bases lining up with TRBD2. Per germline, CDR1 DFQATT and CDR2 SNEGSKA (reference sequence). This CDR3 region has 14 residues. The J segment lost 1 base and the V segment lost 3 bases, leaving 6 bases of the junction unmatched. The DNA for the CDR3 is TGCAGTGCTAGCGGAGCTAGCGGTTCCTACGAGCAGTACTTC. Its translation is CSASGASGSYEQYF.

The sample holds a few counts of this clonotype. The chain joins TRBV11-2 to TRBJ1-3, with D tentatively TRBD1 (5 bases). The CDR3 contains 12 residues. Germline V gene data show CDR1 as SGHAT and CDR2 as FQNNGV. Deletions cut 6 bases from V and 4 bases from J, with 7 bases between. The CDR3 nucleotides read TGTGCCAGCAGGGGGGGAGGAAACACCATATATTTT. Translated, it gives CASRGGGNTIYF.

This clonotype was seen at least ten times. The rearrangement joins TRBV7-2 to TRBJ1-3, with a weak D call TRBD1 (6 bases). Germline lookup yields CDR1 SGHTA and CDR2 FQGNSA. Trimming pared 2 bases from V and 2 bases from J, leaving 10 bases between. This CDR3 region has 15 residues. The CDR3 reads CASSLNGGPGNTIYF. DNA for the CDR3: TGTGCCAGCAGCTTAAACGGGGGCCCTGGAAACACCATATATTTT.

The V call is TRBV6-2 or TRBV6-3, the J call TRBJ2-7; TRBD1 is a possible D gene (5 bases). V was pared by 2 bases and J by 5 bases, with 16 bases between. The CDR3 is 15 amino acids. Germline V CDR1 and CDR2: MNHEY, SVGEGT. The CDR3: CASSYRQGSGHEQYF. DNA of the CDR3: TGTGCCAGCAGTTACAGGCAGGGATCGGGCCACGAGCAGTACTTC.

Ten or more counts support this clonotype. CDR3 loop: CASSPTDNEQFF. CDR3 DNA sequence: TGTGCCAGCAGCCCCACGGACAATGAGCAGTTCTTC. The chain combines TRBV7-2 with TRBJ2-1; the D is unclear. The V and J ends lost 5 bases and 5 bases respectively, with 7 bases between them. This CDR3 contains 12 residues. Germline V CDR1 and CDR2: SGHTA, FQGNSA.

This clonotype appeared many times. The chain uses TRBV5-1 and TRBJ2-5; no clear D gene. The V end lost 1 base, the J end lost 1 base, and 8 bases lay between the germline ends. Germline CDR1 and CDR2: SGHRS and YFSETQ. The CDR3 sequence is 14 residues long. The CDR3 coding sequence is TGCGCCAGCAGCTTGCGTACGGTCCAAGAGACCCAGTACTTC. It is translated as CASSLRTVQETQYF.

V is TRBV5-1 and J is TRBJ2-7, with D perhaps TRBD1 (5 bases). The CDR3 sequence is 13 residues long. The germline V and J ends were trimmed by 0 bases and 7 bases, with 11 bases remaining between them. CDR1 is SGHRS and CDR2 is YFSETQ in the germline V gene. The CDR3 protein is CASSLVVTDEQYF. The CDR3 region has the DNA TGCGCCAGCAGCTTGGTTGTGACAGATGAGCAGTACTTC. Variable domain in full (rest from reference TRBV5-1 and TRBJ2-7): KAGVTQTPRYLIKTRGQQVTLSCSPISGHRSVSWYQQTPGQGLQFLFEYFSETQRNKGNFPGRFSGRQFSNSRSEMNVSTLELGDSALYLCASSLVVTDEQYFGPGTRLTVT.

This clonotype appeared many times. J is TRBJ1-1 and V is TRBV20-1, with D possibly being TRBD1 (6 bases). Germline CDR1 and CDR2: DFQATT and SNEGSKA (reference sequence). V lost 0 bases and J lost 7, with 15 bases in between. CDR3 size: 14 residues. The DNA for the CDR3 is TGCAGTGCTAGAGAGACAGGTACGAAGAGTGAAGCTTTCTTT. This gives the protein CSARETGTKSEAFF.

This clonotype was seen many times. A junction boundary mismatches the germline segment, possibly from a read error. The chain is built from TRBV11-3 and TRBJ2-1, with 9 nucleotides matching TRBD2. Germline-derived CDR1 and CDR2 are SGHNT and YENEEA. The CDR3 contains 16 residues. CDR3 nucleotide sequence: TGTGCCAGCAGCTTCCAGGGGACTAGCTCCTCCAATGAGCAGTTCTTC. The encoded protein is CASSFQGTSSSNEQFF.

This clonotype was seen more than once but under ten times. CDR3 sequence reads: CASSVGTSGLQETQYF. The CDR3, as DNA: TGTGCCAGCAGCGTAGGGACTAGCGGACTCCAAGAGACCCAGTACTTC. This chain uses TRBV9 with TRBJ2-5, with 10 bases identical to TRBD2. The CDR3 totals 16 residues. V shed 0 bases and J 1 base; nucleotides not matched to a gene: 3. The germline V gene has CDR1 SGDLS and CDR2 YYNGEE.

This clonotype was seen more than once but under ten times. CDR3 coding DNA: TGTGCCAGCTCACCATCCCCCACAATGGGAAACACCATATATTTT. Protein: CASSPSPTMGNTIYF. V is TRBV18 and J is TRBJ1-3; D gene ambiguous. Germline CDR1 reads KGHSH; CDR2 reads LQKENI. The V end was cut by 2 bases, the J end by 4 bases, with 12 bases between. The CDR3 loop spans 15 amino acids.

This clonotype was recorded at least ten times. The chain has TRBV29-1 and TRBJ2-7; TRBD2 matches 10 bases. CDR3 length equals 15 residues. Trimming at V came to 0 bases and at J to 4 bases, leaving 6 bases not matched to a gene. Germline CDR1 and CDR2: SQVTM and ANQGSEA. CDR3 sequence reads: CSVEEASGSVYEQYF. The CDR3 bases are TGCAGCGTTGAAGAGGCTAGCGGGAGTGTATACGAGCAGTACTTC.

This clonotype was detected ten times or more. V gene TRBV28 combines with J gene TRBJ2-3; a weak D match, TRBD1 (6 bases). This CDR3 region has 17 residues. From germline, CDR1 is MDHEN and CDR2 SYDVKM. V gave up 2 bases and J gave up 1 base, with 16 bases separating them. The DNA for the CDR3 is TGTGCCAGCAGTTTAAGGGAACAGGGAATAGGCACAGATACGCAGTATTTT. Its translation: CASSLREQGIGTDTQYF.

Here the CDR3 DNA reads TGTGCCAGCAGGACAGAAATCGAGAACACTGAAGCTTTCTTT. Amino acid sequence: CASRTEIENTEAFF. The rearrangement joins TRBV12-3 or TRBV12-4 to TRBJ1-1, with D maybe TRBD1 (5 bases). The V and J ends lost 6 bases and 1 base respectively, with 12 bases between them. CDR3 length equals 14 residues.